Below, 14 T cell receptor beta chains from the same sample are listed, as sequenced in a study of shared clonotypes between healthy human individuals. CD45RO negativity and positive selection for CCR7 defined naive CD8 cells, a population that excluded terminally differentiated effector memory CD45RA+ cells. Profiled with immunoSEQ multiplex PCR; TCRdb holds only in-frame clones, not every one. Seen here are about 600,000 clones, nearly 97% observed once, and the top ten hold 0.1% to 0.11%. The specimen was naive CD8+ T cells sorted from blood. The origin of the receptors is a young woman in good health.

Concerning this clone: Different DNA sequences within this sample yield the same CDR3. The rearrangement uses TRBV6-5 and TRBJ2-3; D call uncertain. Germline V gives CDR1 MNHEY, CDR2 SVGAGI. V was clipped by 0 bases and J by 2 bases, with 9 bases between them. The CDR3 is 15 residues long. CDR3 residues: CASSYSGGSTDTQYF. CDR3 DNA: TGTGCCAGCAGTTACTCGGGCGGATCCACAGATACGCAGTATTTT.

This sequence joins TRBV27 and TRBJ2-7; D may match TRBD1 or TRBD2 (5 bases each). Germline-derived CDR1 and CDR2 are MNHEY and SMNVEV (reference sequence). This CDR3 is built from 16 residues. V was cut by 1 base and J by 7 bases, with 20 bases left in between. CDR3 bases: TGTGCCAGCAGTTTATTGGGCTCCCTGGGGGTTGAGGAGCAGTACTTC. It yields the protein CASSLLGSLGVEEQYF.

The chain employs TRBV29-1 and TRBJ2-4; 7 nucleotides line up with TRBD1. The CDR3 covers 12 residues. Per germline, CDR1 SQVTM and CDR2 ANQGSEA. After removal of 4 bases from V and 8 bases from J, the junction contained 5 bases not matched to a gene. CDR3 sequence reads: CSVVQGTDIQYF. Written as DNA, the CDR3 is TGCAGCGTTGTACAGGGGACGGACATTCAGTACTTC.

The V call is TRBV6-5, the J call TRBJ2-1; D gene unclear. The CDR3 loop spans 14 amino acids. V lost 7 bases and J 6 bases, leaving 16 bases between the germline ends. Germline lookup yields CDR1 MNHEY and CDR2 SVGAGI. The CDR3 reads CASTTTSESNEQFF. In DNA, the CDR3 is TGTGCCAGCACCACCACCAGCGAGTCCAATGAGCAGTTCTTC.

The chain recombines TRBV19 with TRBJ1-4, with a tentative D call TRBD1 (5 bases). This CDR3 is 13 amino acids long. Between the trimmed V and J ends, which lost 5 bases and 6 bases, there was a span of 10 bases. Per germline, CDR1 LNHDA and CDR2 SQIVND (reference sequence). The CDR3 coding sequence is TGTGCCAGTAGTCTTGCGGGGGATGAAAAACTGTTTTTT. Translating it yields CASSLAGDEKLFF.

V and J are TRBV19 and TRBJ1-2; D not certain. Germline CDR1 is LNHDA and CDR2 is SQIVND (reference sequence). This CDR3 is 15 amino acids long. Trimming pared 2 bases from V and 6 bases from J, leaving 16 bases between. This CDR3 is CASSIWPGPGHGYTF. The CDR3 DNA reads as TGTGCCAGTAGTATATGGCCAGGACCCGGTCATGGCTACACCTTC.

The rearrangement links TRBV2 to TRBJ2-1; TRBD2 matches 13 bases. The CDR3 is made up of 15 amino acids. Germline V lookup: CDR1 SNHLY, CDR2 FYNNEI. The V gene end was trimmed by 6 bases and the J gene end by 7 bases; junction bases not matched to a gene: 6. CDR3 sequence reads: CASRTTSGRGNEQFF. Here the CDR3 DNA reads TGTGCCAGCAGGACAACTAGCGGGAGGGGTAATGAGCAGTTCTTC. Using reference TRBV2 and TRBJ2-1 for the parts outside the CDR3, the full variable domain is EPEVTQTPSHQVTQMGQEVILRCVPISNHLYFYWYRQILGQKVEFLVSFYNNEISEKSEIFDDQFSVERPDGSNFTLKIRSTKLEDSAMYFCASRTTSGRGNEQFFGPGTRLTVL.

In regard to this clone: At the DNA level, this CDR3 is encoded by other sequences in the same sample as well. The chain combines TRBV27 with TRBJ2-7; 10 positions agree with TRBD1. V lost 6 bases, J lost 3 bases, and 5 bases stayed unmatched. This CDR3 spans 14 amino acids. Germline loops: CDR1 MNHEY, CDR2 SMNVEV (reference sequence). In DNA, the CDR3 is TGTGCCAGCAGCCCCGGGACAGGGGTCTACGAGCAGTACTTC. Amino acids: CASSPGTGVYEQYF.

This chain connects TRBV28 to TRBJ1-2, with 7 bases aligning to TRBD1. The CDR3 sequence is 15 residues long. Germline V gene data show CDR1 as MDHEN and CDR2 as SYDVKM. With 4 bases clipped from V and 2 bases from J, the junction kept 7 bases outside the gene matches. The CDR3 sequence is CASSSAGTANYGYTF. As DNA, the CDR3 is TGTGCCAGCAGTTCGGCCGGGACAGCGAACTATGGCTACACCTTC.

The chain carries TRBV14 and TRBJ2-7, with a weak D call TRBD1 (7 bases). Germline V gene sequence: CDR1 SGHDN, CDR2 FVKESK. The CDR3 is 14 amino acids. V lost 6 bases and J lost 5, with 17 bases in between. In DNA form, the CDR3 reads TGTGCCAGCAGATCTGGGCGGAGGGGGCACGAGCAGTACTTC. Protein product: CASRSGRRGHEQYF.

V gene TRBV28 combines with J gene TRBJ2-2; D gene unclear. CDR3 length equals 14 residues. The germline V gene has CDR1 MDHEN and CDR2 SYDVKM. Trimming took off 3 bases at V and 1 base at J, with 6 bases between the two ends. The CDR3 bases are TGTGCCAGCAGTTTCAGGATGAACACCGGGGAGCTGTTTTTT. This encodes CASSFRMNTGELFF. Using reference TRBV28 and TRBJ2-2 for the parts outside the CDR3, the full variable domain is DVKVTQSSRYLVKRTGEKVFLECVQDMDHENMFWYRQDPGLGLRLIYFSYDVKMKEKGDIPEGYSVSREKKERFSLILESASTNQTSMYLCASSFRMNTGELFFGEGSRLTVL.

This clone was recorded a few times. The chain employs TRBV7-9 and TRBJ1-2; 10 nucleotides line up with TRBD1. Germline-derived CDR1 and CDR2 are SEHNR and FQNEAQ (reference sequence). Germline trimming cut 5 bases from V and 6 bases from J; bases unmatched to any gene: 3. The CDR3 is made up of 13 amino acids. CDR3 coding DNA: TGTGCCAGCAGCCCGGGACAGGGGCATGGCTACACCTTC. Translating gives CASSPGQGHGYTF.

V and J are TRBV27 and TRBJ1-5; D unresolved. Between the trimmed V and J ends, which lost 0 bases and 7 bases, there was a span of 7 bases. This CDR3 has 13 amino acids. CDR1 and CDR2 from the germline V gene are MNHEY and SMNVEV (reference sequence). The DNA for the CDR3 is TGTGCCAGCAGTTTATCTCTGGGGCAGCCCCAGCATTTT. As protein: CASSLSLGQPQHF.

CDR3 bases: TGTGCCAGCAGCCAAGTTTCGGGAGAGTACTACGAGCAGTACTTC. It is translated as CASSQVSGEYYEQYF. The chain has TRBV14 and TRBJ2-7; D is perhaps TRBD2 (6 bases). The CDR3 covers 15 residues. The V gene's germline CDR1 is SGHDN and CDR2 FVKESK. Trimming removed 1 base from V and 3 bases from J, with 13 bases in between.